The clone carrying this T cell receptor beta chain was counted ten times or more. This record belongs to a study of human T cells and chemical hapten exposure. The V gene's germline CDR1 is SGHRS and CDR2 YFSETQ. The CDR3 has 13 amino acids. V gave up 3 bases and J gave up 2 bases, with 7 bases separating them. TCRdb analysed the RACE reads with MiXCR anew, one entry per CDR3 protein. The table has tens of thousands of distinct CDR3 sequences, roughly 4% seen once; the top ten hold 1.5% to 2%. The time point here: healthy volunteer bleed at 2 weeks. Unseparated into fractions, whole blood served as the source from which total RNA was extracted.

Material for sequencing was whole blood. The chain combines TRBV5-1 with TRBJ2-3, with D uncertain. The receptor's source is a female donor in good health. Some clones in this sample may be carry-over from other donors' samples. This CDR3 is CASSSAPTDTQYF. CDR3 DNA: TGCGCCAGCAGCTCAGCACCCACAGATACGCAGTATTTT.